This TCR beta chain was captured by sequencing in a study of T-cell reconstitution after alpha-beta-depleted transplantation in children. This clonotype was counted a few times. This CDR3 spans 15 amino acids. CDR1 is WNHNN, CDR2 SYGVQD, per germline (reference sequence). Trimming removed 6 bases from V and 5 bases from J; junction bases left unmatched: 10. Unique molecular identifiers were incorporated into the prepared TCRbeta library. TCRdb re-called the PCR reads through MiXCR, storing one row per CDR3 protein. This sample has a few hundred thousand distinct CDR3 sequences; more than 20% occur once, and the top ten carry roughly 11%.

V gene TRBV10-1 combines with J gene TRBJ2-7; 10 nucleotides line up with TRBD1. The input for sequencing was PBMCs, mostly from graft donor cells, taken 180 days after TCRalphabeta/CD19-depleted stem cell transplant. This TCR was sampled from a male patient aged 10-17 years who had a stem cell transplant for acute lymphoblastic leukemia, so the T cells may come from the graft donor. Written as DNA, the CDR3 is TGCGCCAGCAGCCTTCCCGGGACAGGGGACCACGAGCAGTACTTC. It translates to CASSLPGTGDHEQYF.